Listed below are T cell receptor beta chains from one sample, sequenced in a study of monozygotic twins with inflammatory bowel disease. TCRdb reprocessed the 5' RACE reads and keeps a single row for each CDR3 protein, giving no DNA. This sample's clone table lists some 450,000 distinct CDR3 sequences. The sample comprised blood. The receptors were gathered from a human donor with ulcerative colitis or Crohn's disease, or a healthy co-twin of an affected twin (not recorded which). The CDR3 runs from the conserved cysteine through the conserved F or W.

V gene	J gene	CDR3 protein
TRBV7-7	TRBJ2-2	CAVLWGSPGELFF
TRBV7-9	TRBJ1-4	CASSRQGVGEKLFF
TRBV5-4	TRBJ2-1	CASSPGLAGGIAYNEQFF
TRBV27	TRBJ2-1	CATYSAGAGYNEQFF
TRBV27	TRBJ2-6	CASSLMLPSGANVLTF
TRBV20-1	TRBJ2-3	CSAPGTPSTDTQYF
TRBV6-1	TRBJ2-5	CASRLAVQETQYF
TRBV21-1	TRBJ2-1	CASSPRLAGEADEQFF
TRBV5-6	TRBJ2-1	CASRYGTSSYNEQFF
TRBV3-1	TRBJ2-7	CASSPEPIYEYEQYF
TRBV10-3	TRBJ2-4	CATGTENPNIQYF
TRBV7-2	TRBJ2-7	CASSLRLAGGPVPYEQYF
TRBV7-2	TRBJ2-3	CASSSGVVSTDTQYF
TRBV11-2	TRBJ2-5	CASSGGPETQYF
TRBV9	TRBJ1-1	CASSVEAGPNTEAFF
TRBV6-1	TRBJ1-6	CASGRQVAGVYNSPLHF
TRBV6-5	TRBJ2-1	CASSYGTSDYNEQFF
TRBV5-1	TRBJ1-3	CASSADGSGNTIYF
TRBV5-1	TRBJ2-7	CASSSPDRGDSYEQYF
TRBV12-3/TRBV12-4	TRBJ2-2	CASTESSSGIGELFF
TRBV6-1	TRBJ2-7	CASVYTLTYEQYF
TRBV20-1	TRBJ1-1	CSAIGRTVNTEAFF
TRBV7-2	TRBJ1-1	CASSPQGAGMGTEAFF
TRBV5-6	TRBJ1-5	CASSFGGYYSNQPQHF
TRBV6-1	TRBJ1-2	CASISDRGYGYTF
TRBV14	TRBJ2-1	CASSQAPSGIPLSYNEQFF
TRBV4-3	TRBJ1-1	CASSLTRVNTEAFF
TRBV5-1	TRBJ1-6	CASRLSPGNSPLHF
TRBV28	TRBJ1-5	CASSFPGSNQPQHF
TRBV12-3/TRBV12-4	TRBJ2-2	CASSAAGGELFF
TRBV10-3	TRBJ1-4	CATTDRVETNEKLFF
TRBV7-2	TRBJ2-3	CASSLFSADTQYF
TRBV20-1	TRBJ2-1	CSAAHSLRGNEQFF
TRBV20-1	TRBJ2-4	CSARPSGGIAKNMQYF
TRBV12-3/TRBV12-4	TRBJ1-2	CASSSGWDGYTF
TRBV7-8	TRBJ1-1	CASSTNDRRDTEAFF
TRBV20-1	TRBJ1-6	CSAIKGQGQGSPLHF
TRBV7-8	TRBJ2-6	CASSFGEAGANVLTF
TRBV5-5	TRBJ1-1	CASSLRTAMNTEAFF
TRBV10-2	TRBJ2-1	CASREGDNEQFF
TRBV3-1	TRBJ2-5	CASSLLAGGETQYF
TRBV29-1	TRBJ2-2	CSVSRLAGNTGELFF
TRBV30	TRBJ2-7	CAWDRGQSYEQYF
TRBV20-1	TRBJ2-3	CSARSGLAGGHTDTQYF
TRBV20-1	TRBJ1-4	CRASRADEKLFF
TRBV18	TRBJ2-7	CASSRQGNDEQYF
TRBV5-1	TRBJ1-4	CASSLAAGENEKLFF
TRBV20-1	TRBJ1-1	CSATQGVGSTEAFF
TRBV20-1	TRBJ2-5	CSARDQRATQYF
TRBV6-5	TRBJ2-3	CASSYSGTGSVDTQYF
TRBV7-8	TRBJ2-7	CTSRPRGGEQYF
TRBV7-9	TRBJ1-2	CASSLAGTAYGYTF